The rows below give T cell receptor beta chains drawn from one sample of a study of T cell responses to AZD1222 COVID-19 vaccine. The repertoire was sequenced with immunoSEQ multiplex PCR; TCRdb's copy has only in-frame clones and lacks some. This table holds tens of thousands of clones, 70% to 85% found once. The source material was peripheral blood, sampled on day 0 of MenACWY control vaccination. The source is an adult in good health. CDR3s leave out the opening cysteine and the closing phenylalanine or tryptophan. D genes are given only for firm matches.

>NA|TRBJ1-1|TRBV7-2
ASSLSWPGNTEAF
>NA|TRBJ1-5|TRBV18
ASSPQGGQPQH
>TRBD1|TRBJ1-1|TRBV28
ASSPTGLGTEAF
>NA|TRBJ1-6|TRBV30
AWSVLKNGDGPLH
>NA|TRBJ1-2|TRBV15
ATSRDRANYGYT
>NA|TRBJ1-1|TRBV25-1
ASSEYGVPNTEAF
>NA|TRBJ1-3|TRBV19
ASIHIGRRSGNTIY
>NA|TRBJ2-1|TRBV5-6
ASSGAGANNEQF
>NA|TRBJ1-5|TRBV28
ASRVAGYQPQH
>NA|TRBJ2-3|TRBV6-5
ASSSSVGGTDTQY
>NA|TRBJ1-6|TRBV6-1
ASSKEGSGGNSPLH
>TRBD1|TRBJ1-1|TRBV7-9
ASSLDRVGAF
>NA|TRBJ1-5|TRBV7-2
ASSFRRDQPQH
>NA|TRBJ2-3|TRBV7-2
ASSTKGGDTQY
>NA|TRBJ2-1|TRBV7-8
ASSYRQFGEQF